This T cell receptor beta chain is from a study of blood T cell repertoires in COVID-19. Across the study: The cDNA or gDNA used as material had been derived from T cells, B-cell-depleted T cells, or PBMCs.

Per the germline V gene, CDR1 is LGHNA and CDR2 is YNFKEQ. The CDR3 has 15 residues. With V trimmed by 1 base and J by 8 bases, 6 bases remained unmatched. Original data processing: For nucleated cells, counts were estimated from reference gene primer amplification. Sequencing used immunoSEQ multiplex PCR; TCRdb keeps in-frame clones, though not all of them. V, J and clone size reflect that table, while D and trimming were determined from the DNA. The sample records about 210,000 clones, around nine tenths being singletons. This TCR came from a woman between 35 and 50 years old with acute or convalescent COVID-19. The chain has TRBV4-2 and TRBJ1-4; 8 nucleotides match TRBD1. The sequencing input was peripheral blood. In DNA, the CDR3 is TGTGCCAGCAGCCAAGTGGACAGGGCGAACGAAAAACTGTTTTTT. Amino acid sequence: CASSQVDRANEKLFF.